Following are 4 T cell receptor beta chains from one sample sequenced in a study of cytomegalovirus exposure and HLA in healthy donors. PCR employed 60 Vbeta and 13 Jbeta primers. Profiled with immunoSEQ multiplex PCR; TCRdb holds only in-frame clones, not every one. Of 250,000 to 300,000 clones in the sample, approximately 84% were seen once. The specimen was PBMCs. The receptors were sampled from a middle-aged woman in good health and CMV-seropositive.

The J gene is TRBJ2-3, the V gene TRBV27, with TRBD2 matching over 8 bases. In germline, CDR1 is MNHEY, CDR2 SMNVEV (reference sequence). The CDR3 totals 20 residues. V trimming: 5 bases; J trimming: 4 bases; junction bases outside the gene matches: 23. The CDR3 sequence: CASSLKEPAGLGTEADTQYF. Here the CDR3 DNA reads TGTGCCAGCAGTCTAAAAGAACCGGCGGGACTAGGTACGGAGGCAGATACGCAGTATTTT.

This chain connects TRBV11-2 to TRBJ2-7; maybe TRBD1 (6 bases). The CDR3 extends over 15 amino acids. The ends were cut back, 0 bases at V and 5 bases at J, with 14 bases in the middle. Germline V gene data show CDR1 as SGHAT and CDR2 as FQNNGV. In DNA, the CDR3 is TGTGCCAGCAGCTTAGATCCGACAGGATCCCACGAGCAGTACTTC. It specifies CASSLDPTGSHEQYF.

The chain carries TRBV30 and TRBJ2-3, with TRBD2 matching over 14 bases. Looked up from germline, CDR1 is GTSNPN and CDR2 is SVGIG (reference sequence). V was pared by 0 bases and J by 7 bases, with 18 bases of the junction left unmatched. The CDR3 spans 20 residues. The CDR3 loop is CAWSVLRTSGRRDLAHTQYF. As DNA, the CDR3 is TGTGCCTGGAGTGTACTCCGGACTAGCGGGAGGAGGGACCTGGCTCATACGCAGTATTTT.

The chain employs TRBV6-4 and TRBJ2-5; 8 bases align to TRBD2. The V gene's germline CDR1 is MRHNA and CDR2 SNTAGT. This CDR3 region has 16 residues. J lost 2 bases, V lost 2 bases, and 7 bases had no gene match. The CDR3 DNA reads TGTGCCAGCAGTGACGAATTAGCGGGACGACAAGAGACCCAGTACTTC. Residues: CASSDELAGRQETQYF.